The 18 T cell receptor beta chains listed next were all sequenced from one sample in a study of blood T cell repertoires in COVID-19. Data came from immunoSEQ multiplex PCR; TCRdb stores just in-frame clones and leaves some out. The sample carries 140,000 or so clones, approximately 85% recorded once. Material: peripheral blood. The receptor source for this set is a man aged 45-65 years with acute or convalescent COVID-19.

The rearrangement links TRBV7-8 to TRBJ2-7; D is undetermined. Germline CDR1 reads SGHVS; CDR2 reads FQNEAQ. V lost 5 bases, J lost 2 bases, and 16 bases lay in between. The CDR3 loop spans 15 amino acids. The CDR3 sequence: CASSHTGSPAYEQYF. The CDR3 coding sequence is TGTGCCAGCAGCCATACCGGGTCCCCCGCCTACGAGCAGTACTTC.

The rearrangement joins TRBV30 to TRBJ1-3, with 7 bases lining up with TRBD1. This CDR3 comprises 16 residues. Per germline, CDR1 GTSNPN and CDR2 SVGIG (reference sequence). Losses at the gene ends were 1 base for V and 0 bases for J; bases not matched to a gene: 6. The CDR3 loop reads CAWSATGKYSGNTIYF. The CDR3 nucleotides are TGTGCCTGGAGTGCGACAGGGAAATACTCTGGAAACACCATATATTTT.

This chain uses TRBV15 with TRBJ1-4; TRBD1 matches at 9 bases. This CDR3 comprises 16 residues. The ends lost 3 bases at V and 7 bases at J; junction bases unmatched: 9. Germline V lookup: CDR1 LNHNV, CDR2 YYDKDF (reference sequence). CDR3 coding DNA: TGTGCCACCAGCAGCAAGATACAGGGGGCGTCTGAAAAACTGTTTTTT. It codes for CATSSKIQGASEKLFF.

The chain has TRBV11-3 and TRBJ2-1; D is unclear. V was shortened by 2 bases and J by 0 bases, with 17 bases between the two germline ends. The CDR3 loop spans 18 amino acids. Germline assignment: CDR1 SGHNT and CDR2 YENEEA. The CDR3 spells CASSLQGTRVGSYNEQFF. DNA for the CDR3: TGTGCCAGCAGCTTACAAGGTACTCGGGTCGGCTCCTACAATGAGCAGTTCTTC.

The rearrangement joins TRBV6-5 to TRBJ1-2, with TRBD1 as a possible D gene (6 bases). The CDR3 is 12 amino acids. V lost 6 bases and J lost 7, with 12 bases in between. Germline loops: CDR1 MNHEY, CDR2 SVGAGI. CDR3 in DNA: TGTGCCAGCAGCGAGGGGGGGTTTGGCTACACCTTC. As protein: CASSEGGFGYTF.

The rearrangement links TRBV2 to TRBJ1-2, with TRBD1 as a possible D gene (6 bases). Trimming shortened V by 3 bases and J by 2 bases, and 10 bases separated the two germline ends. The CDR3 extends over 14 amino acids. Germline V lookup: CDR1 SNHLY, CDR2 FYNNEI. CDR3 coding DNA: TGTGCCAGCAGTGAGCAGGGGATGAACTATGGCTACACCTTC. It translates to CASSEQGMNYGYTF.

The chain combines TRBV19 with TRBJ2-1; TRBD2 might be the D (5 bases). CDR3 length: 16 amino acids. Germline CDR1 reads LNHDA; CDR2 reads SQIVND (reference sequence). The V gene lost 3 bases and the J gene lost 4 bases, with 16 bases spanning the gap. CDR3 DNA sequence: TGTGCCAGTAGTATTGGGCCCAGCGGACCTTACAATGAGCAGTTCTTC. This sequence encodes CASSIGPSGPYNEQFF.

This chain joins TRBV11-3 and TRBJ2-7, with D uncertain. There are 14 residues in the CDR3. Germline CDR1 and CDR2: SGHNT and YENEEA. V was pared by 1 base and J by 0 bases, with 7 bases between. CDR3 sequence: CASSLGIYSYEQYF. The CDR3, as DNA: TGTGCCAGCAGCTTAGGCATCTACTCCTACGAGCAGTACTTC.

V is TRBV27 and J is TRBJ2-3, with 9 positions matching TRBD2. This CDR3 region has 15 residues. Germline V gene sequence: CDR1 MNHEY, CDR2 SMNVEV (reference sequence). The V gene end was trimmed by 4 bases and the J gene end by 7 bases; junction bases not matched to a gene: 9. The CDR3 reads CASSWDSGSGNTQYF. CDR3 DNA sequence: TGTGCCAGCAGTTGGGATAGCGGGAGCGGAAATACGCAGTATTTT.

V gene TRBV11-1 combines with J gene TRBJ2-7; 9 nucleotides line up with TRBD1. The CDR3 consists of 14 residues. After removal of 2 bases from V and 4 bases from J, the junction contained 3 bases not matched to a gene. Germline lookup yields CDR1 SGHAT and CDR2 FQDESV (reference sequence). CDR3 amino acids: CASSLPDRGYEQYF. The CDR3 nucleotides are TGTGCCAGCAGCTTACCAGACAGGGGGTACGAGCAGTACTTC. The whole variable domain, filled in from reference TRBV11-1 and TRBJ2-7, reads EAEVAQSPRYKITEKSQAVAFWCDPISGHATLYWYRQILGQGPELLVQFQDESVVDDSQLPKDRFSAERLKGVDSTLKIQPAELGDSAMYLCASSLPDRGYEQYFGPGTRLTVT.

The V gene is TRBV7-9, the J gene TRBJ2-7; D possibly corresponds to TRBD1 (6 bases). The length of the CDR3 is 12 residues. Germline CDR1 reads SEHNR; CDR2 reads FQNEAQ (reference sequence). V lost 9 bases and J lost 2, with 11 bases in between. The CDR3 DNA reads as TGTGCCAGTTCGACAGGAGCCTACGAGCAGTACTTC. Its translation: CASSTGAYEQYF. The complete variable domain, with remaining parts taken from reference TRBV7-9 and TRBJ2-7, reads DTGVSQNPRHKITKRGQNVTFRCDPISEHNRLYWYRQTLGQGPEFLTYFQNEAQLEKSRLLSDRFSAERPKGSFSTLEIQRTEQGDSAMYLCASSTGAYEQYFGPGTRLTVT.

CDR3 protein: CASSVTGRGDTEAFF. In DNA, the CDR3 is TGTGCCAGCAGCGTTACAGGGCGGGGGGACACTGAAGCTTTCTTT. The rearrangement joins TRBV5-5 to TRBJ1-1; perhaps TRBD1 as D (6 bases). Germline V gene sequence: CDR1 SGHKS, CDR2 YYEKEE (reference sequence). Trimming took off 4 bases at V and 3 bases at J, with 16 bases between the two ends. The CDR3 contains 15 residues.

The V and J genes are TRBV25-1 and TRBJ2-1; 8 nucleotides line up with TRBD2. Germline V gene lookup returns CDR1 MGHDK and CDR2 SYGVNS. V shed 6 bases and J 9 bases; nucleotides not matched to a gene: 4. The CDR3 has 12 amino acids. CDR3 DNA: TGTGCCAGCAGATGGACTAGCTCTGAGCAGTTCTTC. This sequence encodes CASRWTSSEQFF.

CDR3 loop: CASSQADSSNYGYTF. In nucleotides, the CDR3 is TGCGCCAGCAGCCAGGCCGACAGCTCGAACTATGGCTACACCTTC. The chain employs TRBV4-1 and TRBJ1-2, with a tentative D call TRBD1 (5 bases). Germline values: CDR1 MGHRA, CDR2 YSYEKL. This CDR3 region has 15 residues. V lost 3 bases, J lost 2 bases, and 13 bases lay in between.

The chain links TRBV27 to TRBJ1-1, with TRBD1 as a possible D gene (6 bases). CDR1 MNHEY and CDR2 SMNVEV come from the germline V gene (reference sequence). Trimming left V 1 base short and J 6 bases short, with 15 bases between. This CDR3 spans 15 amino acids. CDR3 residues: CASSLFWTAESEAFF. For the CDR3, the DNA is TGTGCCAGCAGTTTATTTTGGACAGCGGAATCTGAAGCTTTCTTT.

J is TRBJ2-7 and V is TRBV9; TRBD2 aligns across 8 bases. Germline V lookup: CDR1 SGDLS, CDR2 YYNGEE. The CDR3 is 15 residues long. The V segment lost 0 bases and the J segment 4 bases; nucleotides outside the gene matches: 6. DNA of the CDR3: TGTGCCAGCAGCGTAGGGCGGGGGGCTGGGTACGAGCAGTACTTC. Translation gives CASSVGRGAGYEQYF.

The chain carries TRBV14 and TRBJ2-1, with 11 nucleotides matching TRBD1. Germline CDR1 and CDR2: SGHDN and FVKESK. The CDR3 covers 13 residues. V lost 4 bases to trimming and J lost 7 bases; unmatched junction nucleotides: 0. The CDR3 loop reads CASSRDRGNEQFF. The CDR3 DNA follows: TGTGCCAGCAGCCGGGACAGGGGGAATGAGCAGTTCTTC.

The chain carries TRBV6-1 and TRBJ1-1, with TRBD1 identical over 9 bases. CDR1 MNHNS and CDR2 SASEGT come from the germline V gene. The V segment lost 0 bases and the J segment 0 bases; nucleotides outside the gene matches: 2. This CDR3 region has 16 residues. The CDR3 region is CASSEAWTGVNTEAFF. CDR3 DNA: TGTGCCAGCAGTGAAGCTTGGACAGGGGTGAACACTGAAGCTTTCTTT.